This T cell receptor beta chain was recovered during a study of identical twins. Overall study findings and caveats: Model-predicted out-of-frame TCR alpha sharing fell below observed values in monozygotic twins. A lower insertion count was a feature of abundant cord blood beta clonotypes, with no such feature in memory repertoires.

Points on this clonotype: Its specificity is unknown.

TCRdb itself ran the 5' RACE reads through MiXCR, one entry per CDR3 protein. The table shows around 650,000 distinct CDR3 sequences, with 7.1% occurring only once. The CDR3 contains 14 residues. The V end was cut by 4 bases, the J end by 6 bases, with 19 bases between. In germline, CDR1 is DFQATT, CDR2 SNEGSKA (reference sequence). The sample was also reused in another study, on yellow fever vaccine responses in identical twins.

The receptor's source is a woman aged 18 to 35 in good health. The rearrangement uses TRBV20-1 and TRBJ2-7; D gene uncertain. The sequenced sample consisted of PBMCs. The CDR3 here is CSAKDGSTRPEQYF. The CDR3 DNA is TGCAGTGCTAAAGATGGGTCTACCAGGCCCGAGCAGTACTTC.